The clone carrying this TCR beta chain appeared many times. The sample is drawn from a study of blood T cell repertoires in COVID-19. Background on the study: T cells, B-cell-depleted T cells, or PBMCs provided the cDNA or gDNA that served as material.

Between the trimmed V and J ends, which lost 5 bases and 3 bases, there was a span of 15 bases. The CDR3 spans 15 residues. In germline, CDR1 is SGHTA, CDR2 FQGNSA. Original data processing: Reference gene primer amplification in the assay estimated nucleated cell counts. Libraries were prepared by immunoSEQ multiplex PCR; TCRdb keeps only in-frame clonotypes and omits some of them. V, J and clone size derive from that table, while D and trimming were established from the DNA sequence. The sample lists about 260,000 clones; about 89% were seen once. The sequence was collected from a woman in her 40s who had recovered from COVID-19. Sequenced input: peripheral blood. The chain links TRBV7-2 to TRBJ2-3; perhaps TRBD2 as D (6 bases). CDR3 protein: CASSPRGGGTDTQYF. CDR3 DNA: TGTGCCAGCAGCCCCCGGGGAGGCGGGACAGATACGCAGTATTTT. The variable domain in full, completed from reference TRBV7-2 and TRBJ2-3, reads GAGVSQSPSNKVTEKGKDVELRCDPISGHTALYWYRQSLGQGLEFLIYFQGNSAPDKSGLPSDRFSAERTGGSVSTLTIQRTQQEDSAVYLCASSPRGGGTDTQYFGPGTRLTVL.